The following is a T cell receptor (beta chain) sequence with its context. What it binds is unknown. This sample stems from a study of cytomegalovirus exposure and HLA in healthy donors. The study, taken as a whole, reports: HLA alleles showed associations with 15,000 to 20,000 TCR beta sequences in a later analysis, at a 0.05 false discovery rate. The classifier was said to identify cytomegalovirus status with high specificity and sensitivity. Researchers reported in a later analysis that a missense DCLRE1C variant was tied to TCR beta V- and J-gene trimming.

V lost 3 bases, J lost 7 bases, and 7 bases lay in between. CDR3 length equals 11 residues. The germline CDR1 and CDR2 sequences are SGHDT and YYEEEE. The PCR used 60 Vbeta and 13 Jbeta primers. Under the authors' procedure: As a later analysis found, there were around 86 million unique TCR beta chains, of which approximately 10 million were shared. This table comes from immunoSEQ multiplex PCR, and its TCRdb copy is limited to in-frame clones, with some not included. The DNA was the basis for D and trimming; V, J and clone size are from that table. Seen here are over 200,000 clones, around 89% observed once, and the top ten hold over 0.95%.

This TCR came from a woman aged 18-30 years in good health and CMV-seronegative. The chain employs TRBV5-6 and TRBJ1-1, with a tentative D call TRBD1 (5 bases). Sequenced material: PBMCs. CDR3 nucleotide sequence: TGTGCCAGCAGCTCGGACATTGAAGCTTTCTTT. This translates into CASSSDIEAFF.